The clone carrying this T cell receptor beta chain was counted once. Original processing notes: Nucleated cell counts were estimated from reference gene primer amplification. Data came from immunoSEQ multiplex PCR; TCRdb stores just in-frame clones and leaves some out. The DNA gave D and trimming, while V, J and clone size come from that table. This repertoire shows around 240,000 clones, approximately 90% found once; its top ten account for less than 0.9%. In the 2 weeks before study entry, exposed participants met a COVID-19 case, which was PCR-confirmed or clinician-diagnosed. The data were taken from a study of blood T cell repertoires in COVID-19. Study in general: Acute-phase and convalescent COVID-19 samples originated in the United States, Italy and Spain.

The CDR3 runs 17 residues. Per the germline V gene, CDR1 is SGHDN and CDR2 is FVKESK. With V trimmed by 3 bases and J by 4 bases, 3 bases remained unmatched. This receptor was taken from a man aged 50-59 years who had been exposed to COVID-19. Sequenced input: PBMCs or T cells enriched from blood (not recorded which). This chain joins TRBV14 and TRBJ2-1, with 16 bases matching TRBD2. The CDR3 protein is CASSQGLAGGFYNEQFF. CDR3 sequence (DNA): TGTGCCAGCAGCCAGGGACTAGCGGGGGGGTTTTACAATGAGCAGTTCTTC.